Shown below are 23 T cell receptor beta chains from a single sample sequenced in a study of early stage breast cancer tumors (TCRdb year 2017). Receptors were amplified or captured by the immunoSEQ multiplex PCR assay. TCRdb took this table from immuneACCESS and kept in-frame rearrangements with V and J called. Such tables lack part of the clones; where checked against another copy, unresolved V genes explain under half of the gap, and the rest is unexplained. For this sample there are some 29,000 clones; about 83% appear just once. The ten biggest clones cover less than 9.5% of the sample. The specimen sequenced was blood. The source is a person between 45 and 65 years old with breast cancer.

The J gene is TRBJ1-4, the V gene TRBV9; D is undetermined. This CDR3 has 14 amino acids. Germline assignment: CDR1 SGDLS and CDR2 YYNGEE. The V end was cut by 0 bases, the J end by 5 bases, with 8 bases between. The CDR3 reads CASSVGTANEKLFF. CDR3 DNA sequence: TGTGCCAGCAGCGTAGGGACGGCAAATGAAAAACTGTTTTTT. The whole variable domain, filled in from reference TRBV9 and TRBJ1-4, reads DSGVTQTPKHLITATGQRVTLRCSPRSGDLSVYWYQQSLDQGLQFLIQYYNGEERAKGNILERFSAQQFPDLHSELNLSSLELGDSALYFCASSVGTANEKLFFGSGTQLSVL.

This sequence joins TRBV7-2 and TRBJ2-7; D tentatively reads TRBD1 or TRBD2 (5 bases each). Trimming removed 2 bases at V and 6 bases at J, with 17 bases between. CDR3 size: 15 residues. CDR1 is SGHTA, CDR2 FQGNSA, per germline. The CDR3 loop is CASSLSVGRDLEQYF. CDR3 in DNA: TGTGCCAGCAGCTTATCCGTCGGAAGGGACCTCGAGCAGTACTTC. Full variable domain (remainder filled in from reference TRBV7-2 and TRBJ2-7): GAGVSQSPSNKVTEKGKDVELRCDPISGHTALYWYRQSLGQGLEFLIYFQGNSAPDKSGLPSDRFSAERTGGSVSTLTIQRTQQEDSAVYLCASSLSVGRDLEQYFGPGTRLTVT.

V is TRBV9 and J is TRBJ2-3; 8 positions match TRBD2. V gave up 0 bases and J gave up 5 bases; unmatched junction bases: 8. This CDR3 region has 16 residues. CDR1 is SGDLS, CDR2 YYNGEE, per germline. In nucleotides, the CDR3 is TGTGCCAGCAGCGTAGTTCTGGGACTAGGAGAAGATACGCAGTATTTT. Translating gives CASSVVLGLGEDTQYF.

This sequence joins TRBV15 and TRBJ1-2; the match to TRBD1 covers 8 bases. The CDR3 totals 14 residues. Germline V CDR1 and CDR2: LNHNV, YYDKDF (reference sequence). Germline trimming cut 3 bases from V and 4 bases from J; bases unmatched to any gene: 4. CDR3 coding DNA: TGTGCCACCAGCAGCAGGGGGCTGCGCTATGGCTACACCTTC. Amino acids: CATSSRGLRYGYTF.

The CDR3 region is CASSIERGRYTF. The CDR3 region has the DNA TGTGCCAGCAGCATAGAGCGGGGAAGATACACCTTC. The chain uses TRBV5-4 and TRBJ1-2; D gene uncertain. The CDR3 totals 12 residues. Germline V gene data show CDR1 as SGHNT and CDR2 as YYREEE (reference sequence). V lost 4 bases, J lost 11 bases, and 15 bases lay in between.

The chain recombines TRBV30 with TRBJ1-1, with no clear D. CDR1 GTSNPN and CDR2 SVGIG come from the germline V gene (reference sequence). V was trimmed by 4 bases and J by 10 bases, leaving 19 bases between them. The CDR3 loop spans 13 amino acids. In DNA, the CDR3 is TGTGCCTGGAAGGGCTCCCGGGGAGAAGGAGCTTTCTTT. Amino acids: CAWKGSRGEGAFF.

V is TRBV5-1 and J is TRBJ2-5; D is unclear. Trimming took off 2 bases at V and 5 bases at J, with 10 bases between the two ends. Germline loops: CDR1 SGHRS, CDR2 YFSETQ. The CDR3 loop spans 13 amino acids. The CDR3 region is CASSFGGGETQYF. The CDR3 coding sequence is TGCGCCAGCAGCTTCGGCGGTGGGGAGACCCAGTACTTC.

The genes are TRBV7-2 and TRBJ2-2; possible D gene TRBD1, 5 bases. In germline, CDR1 is SGHTA, CDR2 FQGNSA. The CDR3 is made up of 13 amino acids. Trimming cost V 5 bases and J 6 bases, with 10 bases left between them. For the CDR3, the DNA is TGTGCCAGCAGCCAGGGTGGGTCCGGGGAGCTGTTTTTT. Amino acids: CASSQGGSGELFF. Full variable domain (rest looked up from reference TRBV7-2 and TRBJ2-2): GAGVSQSPSNKVTEKGKDVELRCDPISGHTALYWYRQSLGQGLEFLIYFQGNSAPDKSGLPSDRFSAERTGGSVSTLTIQRTQQEDSAVYLCASSQGGSGELFFGEGSRLTVL.

V usage is TRBV6-5 and J usage is TRBJ2-5; 7 nucleotides line up with TRBD1. The CDR3 runs 14 residues. Germline CDR1 is MNHEY and CDR2 is SVGAGI. V was clipped by 7 bases and J by 2 bases; unmatched bases: 7. CDR3 sequence (DNA): TGTGCCAGCACAAGGGACAGAGCTCAAGAGACCCAGTACTTC. It specifies CASTRDRAQETQYF.

The chain couples TRBV6-4 to TRBJ2-3; D perhaps matches TRBD2 (6 bases). Per the germline V gene, CDR1 is MRHNA and CDR2 is SNTAGT. This CDR3 has 15 residues. Trimming stripped 0 bases from V and 1 base from J, with 8 bases between. The CDR3 reads CASSDSASGTDTQYF. The CDR3, as DNA: TGTGCCAGCAGTGACTCGGCTAGCGGCACAGATACGCAGTATTTT.

The CDR3: CASKRQGSSGNTIYF. Here the CDR3 DNA reads TGTGCCAGTAAACGCCAGGGATCCTCTGGAAACACCATATATTTT. V is TRBV6-6 and J is TRBJ1-3; tentative D call: TRBD1 (5 bases). The CDR3 extends over 15 amino acids. Germline V gene sequence: CDR1 MNHNY, CDR2 SVGAGI (reference sequence). Trimming removed 9 bases at V and 0 bases at J, with 15 bases between.

This clone was counted only a few times. This rearrangement joins TRBV18 to TRBJ2-7; no clear D. The CDR3 totals 14 residues. The V gene's germline CDR1 is KGHSH and CDR2 LQKENI. Trimming pared 2 bases from V and 12 bases from J, leaving 20 bases between. The CDR3 region has the DNA TGTGCCAGCTCACCAACCCCTTCGCCAGATCGTGCGTACTTC. This gives the protein CASSPTPSPDRAYF.

This clone was detected only once. The rearrangement joins TRBV27 to TRBJ2-5; 7 bases line up with TRBD2. After removal of 6 bases from V and 5 bases from J, the junction contained 12 bases not matched to a gene. The germline V gene encodes CDR1 MNHEY and CDR2 SMNVEV (reference sequence). The CDR3 runs 15 residues. CDR3 loop: CASSPAGMLRETQYF. For the CDR3, the DNA is TGTGCCAGCAGCCCAGCGGGGATGCTCCGGGAGACCCAGTACTTC.

V gene TRBV11-3 combines with J gene TRBJ2-1, with TRBD2 identical over 9 bases. V dropped 1 base and J dropped 7; count of bases not matched to a gene: 8. CDR3 length: 16 amino acids. In germline, CDR1 is SGHNT, CDR2 YENEEA. CDR3 in amino acids: CASSLVSSGGLNEQFF. The DNA for the CDR3 is TGTGCCAGCAGCTTAGTATCGAGCGGGGGGTTAAATGAGCAGTTCTTC.

This chain connects TRBV19 to TRBJ2-7, with TRBD1 identical over 7 bases. There are 15 residues in the CDR3. V was pared by 1 base and J by 3 bases, with 6 bases of the junction left unmatched. From germline, CDR1 is LNHDA and CDR2 SQIVND (reference sequence). Here the CDR3 DNA reads TGTGCCAGTAGTATAGGCCCAGGGGGTATCTACGAGCAGTACTTC. This encodes CASSIGPGGIYEQYF.

The rearrangement joins TRBV19 to TRBJ1-5; D is perhaps TRBD1 (6 bases). Germline CDR1 LNHDA, CDR2 SQIVND (reference sequence). V lost 5 bases and J lost 7, with 9 bases in between. The CDR3 contains 12 residues. As DNA, the CDR3 is TGTGCCAGTAGTTGGGGGGGCCAGCCCCAGCATTTT. Translating it yields CASSWGGQPQHF. Drawing the rest from reference TRBV19 and TRBJ1-5, the complete variable domain is DGGITQSPKYLFRKEGQNVTLSCEQNLNHDAMYWYRQDPGQGLRLIYYSQIVNDFQKGDIAEGYSVSREKKESFPLTVTSAQKNPTAFYLCASSWGGQPQHFGDGTRLSIL.

The CDR3 DNA reads as TGTGCCAGCAGCCAAGTCGACGGGAGCAATCAGCCCCAGCATTTT. It encodes CASSQVDGSNQPQHF. This chain links TRBV4-2 with TRBJ1-5, with D unresolved. The CDR3 sequence is 15 residues long. Between the trimmed V and J ends, which lost 1 base and 1 base, there was a span of 8 bases. The germline CDR1 and CDR2 sequences are LGHNA and YNFKEQ.

This clone was seen more than once but under ten times. The gene calls are TRBV5-6 and TRBJ2-3, with D maybe TRBD1 (6 bases). V was pared by 3 bases and J by 4 bases, with 9 bases between. CDR1 and CDR2 (germline): SGHDT, YYEEEE. There are 13 residues in the CDR3. The CDR3 is CASSSTGSDTQYF. The CDR3 coding sequence is TGTGCCAGCAGCTCAACAGGGTCAGATACGCAGTATTTT.

CDR3 DNA sequence: TGTGCCAGCAGTGAGGGAGGGGTCGATGAGCAGTTCTTC. It is translated as CASSEGGVDEQFF. V is TRBV2 and J is TRBJ2-1; 7 nucleotides line up with TRBD2. V gave up 3 bases and J gave up 8 bases; unmatched junction bases: 4. Germline CDR1 reads SNHLY; CDR2 reads FYNNEI. The CDR3 totals 13 residues.

The V gene is TRBV5-1, the J gene TRBJ1-2; tentative D call: TRBD1 (5 bases). This CDR3 comprises 13 residues. V was clipped by 3 bases and J by 2 bases, with 8 bases between them. Germline lookup yields CDR1 SGHRS and CDR2 YFSETQ. CDR3: CASSSNRNYGYTF. DNA for the CDR3: TGCGCCAGCAGCTCCAACAGGAACTATGGCTACACCTTC.

The chain carries TRBV28 and TRBJ1-1; tentatively, D is TRBD1 (5 bases). The CDR3 length is 11 residues. Trimming shortened V by 8 bases and J by 5 bases, and 9 bases separated the two germline ends. From germline, CDR1 is MDHEN and CDR2 SYDVKM. The DNA for the CDR3 is TGTGCCAGCCTCAGGGTTACTGAAGCTTTCTTT. Protein product: CASLRVTEAFF.

To note about this clone: Other DNA sequences in this sample translate to the same CDR3. The chain recombines TRBV6-1 with TRBJ1-1; D might be TRBD1 (5 bases). The CDR3 is made up of 13 amino acids. Germline V gene sequence: CDR1 MNHNS, CDR2 SASEGT. Between the trimmed V and J ends, which lost 3 bases and 1 base, there was a span of 6 bases. CDR3 sequence reads: CASSEGPNTEAFF. The CDR3 nucleotides are TGTGCCAGCAGTGAGGGACCGAACACTGAAGCTTTCTTT.

This chain links TRBV7-2 with TRBJ2-6; D perhaps matches TRBD2 (7 bases). CDR1 and CDR2 from the germline V gene are SGHTA and FQGNSA. V was pared by 1 base and J by 0 bases, with 13 bases between. The CDR3 covers 18 residues. Here the CDR3 reads CASSLGGGLSSGANVLTF. DNA of the CDR3: TGTGCCAGCAGCTTAGGGGGGGGGCTGAGCTCTGGGGCCAACGTCCTGACTTTC. Drawing the rest from reference TRBV7-2 and TRBJ2-6, the complete variable domain is GAGVSQSPSNKVTEKGKDVELRCDPISGHTALYWYRQSLGQGLEFLIYFQGNSAPDKSGLPSDRFSAERTGGSVSTLTIQRTQQEDSAVYLCASSLGGGLSSGANVLTFGAGSRLTVL.